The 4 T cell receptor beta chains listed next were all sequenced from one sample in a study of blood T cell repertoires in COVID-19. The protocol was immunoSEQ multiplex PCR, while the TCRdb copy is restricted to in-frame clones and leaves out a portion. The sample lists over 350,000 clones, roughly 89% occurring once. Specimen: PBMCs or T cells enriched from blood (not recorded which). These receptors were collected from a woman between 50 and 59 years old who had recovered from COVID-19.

CDR3 nucleotide sequence: TGTGCCAGTAGTTTGGGACAGGTATACGAGCAGTACTTC. Its protein is CASSLGQVYEQYF. V and J are TRBV19 and TRBJ2-7, with 8 bases matching TRBD1. CDR1 LNHDA and CDR2 SQIVND come from the germline V gene (reference sequence). After removal of 5 bases from V and 4 bases from J, the junction contained 4 bases not matched to a gene. The CDR3 has 13 residues.

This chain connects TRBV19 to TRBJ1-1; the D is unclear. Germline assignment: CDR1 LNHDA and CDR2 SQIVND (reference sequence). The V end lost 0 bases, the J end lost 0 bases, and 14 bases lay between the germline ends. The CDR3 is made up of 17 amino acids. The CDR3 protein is CASSIDLQASMNTEAFF. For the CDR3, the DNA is TGTGCCAGTAGTATAGATCTTCAGGCTAGCATGAACACTGAAGCTTTCTTT.

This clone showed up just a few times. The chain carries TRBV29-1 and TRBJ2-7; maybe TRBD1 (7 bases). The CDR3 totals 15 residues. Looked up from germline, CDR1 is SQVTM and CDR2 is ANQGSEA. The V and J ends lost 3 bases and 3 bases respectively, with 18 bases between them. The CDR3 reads CSVESPQGGIYEQYF. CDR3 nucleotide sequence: TGCAGCGTTGAGTCGCCTCAGGGGGGAATCTACGAGCAGTACTTC.

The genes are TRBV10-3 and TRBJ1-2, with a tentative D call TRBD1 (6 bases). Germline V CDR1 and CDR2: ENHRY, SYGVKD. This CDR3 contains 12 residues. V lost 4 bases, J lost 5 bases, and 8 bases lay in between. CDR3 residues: CAISGTVYGYTF. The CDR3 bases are TGTGCCATCAGTGGGACAGTGTATGGCTACACCTTC.